This T cell receptor beta chain derives from a study of blood T cell repertoires in COVID-19. About the research overall: Sites in the United States, Italy and Spain provided acute and convalescent COVID-19 samples.

In the original workflow: How many nucleated cells were present was estimated from reference gene primer amplification. Sequenced by immunoSEQ multiplex PCR; TCRdb stores in-frame clones only, minus some. That table is the source of V, J and clone size, and D and trimming were worked out from the DNA. The data contain around 160,000 clones, around nine tenths of them singletons. The CDR3 sequence is 15 residues long. Germline CDR1 reads MNHEY; CDR2 reads SVGAGI. Deletions cut 2 bases from V and 0 bases from J, with 11 bases between. The J gene is TRBJ2-7, the V gene TRBV6-5; D perhaps matches TRBD1 (6 bases). Sample: peripheral blood. This clonotype was obtained from a human donor in a cohort sampled during active COVID-19. The CDR3 coding sequence is TGTGCCAGCAGTTACCACCTACAGGGCTCCTACGAGCAGTACTTC. Translated, it gives CASSYHLQGSYEQYF.